This TCR beta chain derives from a study of T cells after posttransplantation cyclophosphamide. General study points: Donor-recipient repertoire similarity was low at 1-2 months, rising over year one.

The related graft donor's blood sample was taken on the day of bone marrow donation. Measured with immunoSEQ multiplex PCR; TCRdb has only the in-frame clones, and not every one. Listed here are tens of thousands of clones without any singletons, the top ten holding 5.9%. This clone was seen many times. Its antigen is still unknown. The junction departs from the called germline gene at one end, perhaps through a read error. The TCR comes from a man aged 30-40 years in good health and a related stem cell transplant donor. Material for sequencing was PBMCs.

The CDR3 loop is CASSAQGSEPLRAGF. The CDR3 DNA reads as TGTGCCAGCAGCGCACAGGGTTCCGAACCTTTGAGGGCAGGTTTT. The chain is built from TRBV28 and TRBJ1-5, with D perhaps matching TRBD1 (6 bases). Per germline, CDR1 MDHEN and CDR2 SYDVKM. The CDR3 has 15 residues.